This T cell receptor beta chain was recorded in a study of T cell changes during pregnancy in multiple sclerosis. Unmatched junction bases numbered 6, after V lost 7 bases and J lost 4 bases. The germline CDR1 and CDR2 sequences are SGHNT and YYREEE (reference sequence). The CDR3 has 13 residues. Generated by immunoSEQ multiplex PCR, the TCRdb table keeps only in-frame clones and is missing some. The sample lists approximately 70,000 clones, about 90% occurring once. Sample: peripheral blood, taken in the first trimester of pregnancy. V is TRBV5-4 and J is TRBJ1-2; 8 nucleotides line up with TRBD1. This receptor was identified in a female donor in good health, enrolled as a control in a pregnancy study. The CDR3 spells CASREQGVYGYTF. CDR3 bases: TGTGCCAGCCGCGAACAGGGGGTCTATGGCTACACCTTC.